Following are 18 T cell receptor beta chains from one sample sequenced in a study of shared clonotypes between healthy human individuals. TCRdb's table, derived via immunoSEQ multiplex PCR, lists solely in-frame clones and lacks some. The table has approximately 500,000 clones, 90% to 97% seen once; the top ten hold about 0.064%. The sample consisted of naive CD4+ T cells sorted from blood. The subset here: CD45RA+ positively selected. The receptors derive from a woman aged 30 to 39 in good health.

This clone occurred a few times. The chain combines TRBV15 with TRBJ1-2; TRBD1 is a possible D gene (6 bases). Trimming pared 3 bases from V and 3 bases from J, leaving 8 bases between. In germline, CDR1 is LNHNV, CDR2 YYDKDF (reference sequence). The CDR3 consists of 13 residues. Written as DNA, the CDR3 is TGTGCCACCAGCAGGACAGGCGACTATGGCTACACCTTC. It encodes CATSRTGDYGYTF.

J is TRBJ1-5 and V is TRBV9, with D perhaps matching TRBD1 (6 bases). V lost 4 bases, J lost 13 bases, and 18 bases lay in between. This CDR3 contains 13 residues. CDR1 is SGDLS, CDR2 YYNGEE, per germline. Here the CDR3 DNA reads TGTGCCAGCAGCCCGGGAGGGGACACTCTACAGCATTTT. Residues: CASSPGGDTLQHF.

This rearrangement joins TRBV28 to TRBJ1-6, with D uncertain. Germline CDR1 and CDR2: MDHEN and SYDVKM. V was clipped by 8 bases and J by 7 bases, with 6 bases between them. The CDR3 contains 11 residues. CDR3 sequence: CASLGNSPLHF. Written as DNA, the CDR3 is TGTGCCAGCCTGGGGAATTCACCCCTCCACTTT.

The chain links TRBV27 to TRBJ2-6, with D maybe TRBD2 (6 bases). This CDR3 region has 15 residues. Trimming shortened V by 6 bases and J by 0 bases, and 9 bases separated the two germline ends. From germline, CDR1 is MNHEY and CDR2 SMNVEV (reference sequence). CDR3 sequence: CASRPGVSGANVLTF. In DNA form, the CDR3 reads TGTGCCAGCAGACCGGGAGTCTCTGGGGCCAACGTCCTGACTTTC.

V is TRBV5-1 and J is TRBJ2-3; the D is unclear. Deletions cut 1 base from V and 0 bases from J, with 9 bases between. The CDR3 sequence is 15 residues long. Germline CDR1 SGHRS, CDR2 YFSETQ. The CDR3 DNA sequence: TGCGCCAGCAGCTTGCCCAGGTCAAGCACAGATACGCAGTATTTT. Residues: CASSLPRSSTDTQYF. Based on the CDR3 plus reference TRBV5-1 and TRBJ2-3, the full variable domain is KAGVTQTPRYLIKTRGQQVTLSCSPISGHRSVSWYQQTPGQGLQFLFEYFSETQRNKGNFPGRFSGRQFSNSRSEMNVSTLELGDSALYLCASSLPRSSTDTQYFGPGTRLTVL.

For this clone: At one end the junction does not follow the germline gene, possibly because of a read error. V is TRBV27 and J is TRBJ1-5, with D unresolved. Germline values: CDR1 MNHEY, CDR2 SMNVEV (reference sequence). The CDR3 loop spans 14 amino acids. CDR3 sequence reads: CAGSLAYSNQPQHF. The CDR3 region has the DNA TGTGCCGGCAGTTTGGCCTATAGCAATCAGCCCCAGCATTTT.

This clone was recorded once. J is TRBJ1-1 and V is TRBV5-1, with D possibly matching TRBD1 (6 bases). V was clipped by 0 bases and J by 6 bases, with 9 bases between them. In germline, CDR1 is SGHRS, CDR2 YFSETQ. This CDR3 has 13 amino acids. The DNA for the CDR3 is TGCGCCAGCAGCTTGGCAGGGGTTTCTGAAGCTTTCTTT. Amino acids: CASSLAGVSEAFF.

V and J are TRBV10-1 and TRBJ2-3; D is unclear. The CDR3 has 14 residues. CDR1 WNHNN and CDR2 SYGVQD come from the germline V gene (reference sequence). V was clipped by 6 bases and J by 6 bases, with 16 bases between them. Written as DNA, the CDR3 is TGCGCCAGCAGCCCTCTCCTCGATCCCGATACGCAGTATTTT. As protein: CASSPLLDPDTQYF.

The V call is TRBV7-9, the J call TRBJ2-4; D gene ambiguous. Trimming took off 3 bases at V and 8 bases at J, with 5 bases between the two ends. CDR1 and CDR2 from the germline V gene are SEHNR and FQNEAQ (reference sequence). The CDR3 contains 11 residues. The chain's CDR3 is CASSFNDIQYF. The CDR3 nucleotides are TGTGCCAGCAGCTTCAATGACATTCAGTACTTC.

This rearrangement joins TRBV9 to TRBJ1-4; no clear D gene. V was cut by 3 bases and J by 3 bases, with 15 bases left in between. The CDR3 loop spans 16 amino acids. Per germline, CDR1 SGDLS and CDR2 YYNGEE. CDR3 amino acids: CASSADQAGPNEKLFF. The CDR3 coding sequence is TGTGCCAGCAGCGCAGATCAGGCGGGCCCTAATGAAAAACTGTTTTTT. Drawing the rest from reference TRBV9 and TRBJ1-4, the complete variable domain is DSGVTQTPKHLITATGQRVTLRCSPRSGDLSVYWYQQSLDQGLQFLIQYYNGEERAKGNILERFSAQQFPDLHSELNLSSLELGDSALYFCASSADQAGPNEKLFFGSGTQLSVL.

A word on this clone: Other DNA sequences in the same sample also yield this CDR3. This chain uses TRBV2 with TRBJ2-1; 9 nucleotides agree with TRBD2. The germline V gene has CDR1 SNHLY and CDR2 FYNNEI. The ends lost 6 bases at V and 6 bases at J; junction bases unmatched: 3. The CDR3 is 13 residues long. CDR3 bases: TGTGCCAGCAGGGGACTAGCCGGCAATGAGCAGTTCTTC. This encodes CASRGLAGNEQFF.

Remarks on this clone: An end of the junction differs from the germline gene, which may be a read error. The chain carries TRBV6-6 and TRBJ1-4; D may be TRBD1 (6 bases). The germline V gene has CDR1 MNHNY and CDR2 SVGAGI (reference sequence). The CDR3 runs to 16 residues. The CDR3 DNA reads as TGTGCCAGCAGAAAACAGGGTACCCCCCCTAACGAAAAACTGTTTTTT. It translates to CASRKQGTPPNEKLFF.

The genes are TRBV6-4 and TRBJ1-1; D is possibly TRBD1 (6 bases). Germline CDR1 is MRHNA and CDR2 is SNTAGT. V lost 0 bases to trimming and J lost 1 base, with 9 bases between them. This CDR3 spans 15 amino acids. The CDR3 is CASSDSTGGNTEAFF. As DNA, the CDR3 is TGTGCCAGCAGTGACTCGACAGGTGGGAACACTGAAGCTTTCTTT.

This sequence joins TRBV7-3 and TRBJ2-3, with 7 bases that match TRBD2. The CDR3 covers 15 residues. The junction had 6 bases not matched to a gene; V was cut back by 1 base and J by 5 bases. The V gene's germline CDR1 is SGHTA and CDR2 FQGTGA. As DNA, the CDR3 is TGTGCCAGCAGCTTAATGGCGGGAGCCGTAGATACGCAGTATTTT. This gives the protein CASSLMAGAVDTQYF.

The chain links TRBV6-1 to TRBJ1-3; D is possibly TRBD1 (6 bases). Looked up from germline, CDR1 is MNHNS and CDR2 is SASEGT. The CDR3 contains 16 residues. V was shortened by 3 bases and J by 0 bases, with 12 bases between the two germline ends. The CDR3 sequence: CASSDLGAFSGNTIYF. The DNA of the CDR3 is TGTGCCAGCAGTGACTTGGGGGCGTTCTCTGGAAACACCATATATTTT.

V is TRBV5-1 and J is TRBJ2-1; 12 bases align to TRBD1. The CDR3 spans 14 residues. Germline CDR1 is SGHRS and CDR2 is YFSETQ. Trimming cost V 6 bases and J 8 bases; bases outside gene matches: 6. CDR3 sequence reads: CASNQGTGGDEQFF. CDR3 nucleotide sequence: TGCGCCAGCAACCAAGGGACAGGGGGCGATGAGCAGTTCTTC. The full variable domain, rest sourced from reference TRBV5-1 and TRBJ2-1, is KAGVTQTPRYLIKTRGQQVTLSCSPISGHRSVSWYQQTPGQGLQFLFEYFSETQRNKGNFPGRFSGRQFSNSRSEMNVSTLELGDSALYLCASNQGTGGDEQFFGPGTRLTVL.

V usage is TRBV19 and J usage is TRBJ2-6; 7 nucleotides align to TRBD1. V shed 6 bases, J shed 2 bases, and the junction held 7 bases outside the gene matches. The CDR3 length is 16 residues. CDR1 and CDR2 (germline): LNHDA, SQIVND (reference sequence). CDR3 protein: CASSRDRSTGANVLTF. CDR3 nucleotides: TGTGCCAGTAGCCGGGACAGATCGACTGGGGCCAACGTCCTGACTTTC.

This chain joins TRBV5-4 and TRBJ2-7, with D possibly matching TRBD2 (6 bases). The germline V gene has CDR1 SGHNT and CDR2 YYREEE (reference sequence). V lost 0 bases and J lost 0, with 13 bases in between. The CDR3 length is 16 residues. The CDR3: CASSLAHAGSSYEQYF. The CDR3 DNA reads TGTGCCAGCAGCTTGGCCCACGCGGGATCCTCCTACGAGCAGTACTTC.